The clone carrying this TCR beta chain was detected only once. Its antigen is not known. The data derive from a study of radiation and T cells in renal cell carcinoma. This CDR3 comprises 17 residues. V trimming: 0 bases; J trimming: 4 bases; junction bases outside the gene matches: 5. CDR1 is SGHRS, CDR2 YFSETQ, per germline. Study-level results: Top tumor clonotypes rose in blood 2 weeks post-radiation, then contracted. Pretreatment tumor biopsies were lacking, so baseline clonotypes are unknown.

Repertoires were generated with immunoSEQ multiplex PCR, while TCRdb's copy carries only in-frame clones and drops some. The sample has 150,000 to 200,000 clones; 88% are singletons. Stated time point: blood 4 weeks post-SBRT, at nephrectomy. Regarding treatment: 15 Gy SBRT to primary tumor, nephrectomy 4 weeks later. Nephrectomy followed 15 Gy stereotactic body radiation by 4 weeks. Clear cell pathology was present in this patient's renal cell carcinoma. Sequenced here: blood, sampled from a patient whose treatment included radiotherapy and nephrectomy. The source of this sequence is a woman between 45 and 65 years old with renal cell carcinoma. The chain has TRBV5-1 and TRBJ2-5; TRBD2 agrees at 14 bases. The CDR3 DNA follows: TGCGCCAGCAGCTTGGCCTCGACTAGCGGGGGGGGAGAGACCCAGTACTTC. As protein: CASSLASTSGGGETQYF.